This T cell receptor beta chain was documented in a study of radiotherapy plus CTLA-4 blockade in lung cancer. CDR1 is GTSNPN, CDR2 SVGIG, per germline (reference sequence). The CDR3 is 20 amino acids. Trimming removed 0 bases at V and 0 bases at J, with 26 bases between. TCRdb's table, derived via immunoSEQ multiplex PCR, lists solely in-frame clones and lacks some. The sample records some 30,000 clones, around three quarters being singletons. The receptor's source is a human donor with non-small cell lung cancer that progressed on radiotherapy plus ipilimumab. The material was peripheral blood, obtained from a patient treated with radiotherapy plus ipilimumab. This chain connects TRBV30 to TRBJ1-1; D is perhaps TRBD1 (5 bases). In nucleotides, the CDR3 is TGTGCCTGGAGTGTACGGGTTTGGAGGCAGGGAGCAGGACTGAACACTGAAGCTTTCTTT. As protein: CAWSVRVWRQGAGLNTEAFF.